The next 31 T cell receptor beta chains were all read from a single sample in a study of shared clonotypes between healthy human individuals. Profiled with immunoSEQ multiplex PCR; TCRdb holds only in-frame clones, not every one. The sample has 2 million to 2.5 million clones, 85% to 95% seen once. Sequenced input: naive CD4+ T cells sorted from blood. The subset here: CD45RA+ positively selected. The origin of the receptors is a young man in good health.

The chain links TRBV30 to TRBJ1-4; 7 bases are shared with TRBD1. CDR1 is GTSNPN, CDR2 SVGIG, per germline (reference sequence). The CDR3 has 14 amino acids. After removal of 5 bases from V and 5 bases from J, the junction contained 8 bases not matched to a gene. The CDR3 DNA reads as TGTGCCTGGGCCAAGGGGGCCAGAAATGAAAAACTGTTTTTT. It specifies CAWAKGARNEKLFF. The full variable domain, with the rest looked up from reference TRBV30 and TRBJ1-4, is SQTIHQWPATLVQPVGSPLSLECTVEGTSNPNLYWYRQAAGRGLQLLFYSVGIGQISSEVPQNLSASRPQDRQFILSSKKLLLSDSGFYLCAWAKGARNEKLFFGSGTQLSVL.

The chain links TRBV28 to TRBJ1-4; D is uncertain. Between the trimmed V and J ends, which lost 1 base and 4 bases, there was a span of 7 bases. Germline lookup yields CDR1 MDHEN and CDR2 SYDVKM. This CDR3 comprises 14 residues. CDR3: CASSLSQFNEKLFF. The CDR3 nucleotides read TGTGCCAGCAGTTTATCTCAGTTTAATGAAAAACTGTTTTTT. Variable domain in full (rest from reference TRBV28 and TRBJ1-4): DVKVTQSSRYLVKRTGEKVFLECVQDMDHENMFWYRQDPGLGLRLIYFSYDVKMKEKGDIPEGYSVSREKKERFSLILESASTNQTSMYLCASSLSQFNEKLFFGSGTQLSVL.

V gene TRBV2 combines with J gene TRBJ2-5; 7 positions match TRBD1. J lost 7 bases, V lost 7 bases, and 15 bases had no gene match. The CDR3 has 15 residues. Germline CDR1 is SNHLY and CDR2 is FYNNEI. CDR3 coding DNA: TGTGCCAGCATTACGGACGCTCTTTCAGGGGGGACCCAGTACTTC. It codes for CASITDALSGGTQYF.

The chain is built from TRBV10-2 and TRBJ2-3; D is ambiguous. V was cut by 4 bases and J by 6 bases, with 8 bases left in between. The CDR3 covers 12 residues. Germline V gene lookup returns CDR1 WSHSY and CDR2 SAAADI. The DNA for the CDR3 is TGCGCCAGCAGTGTGGGTGGGGATACGCAGTATTTT. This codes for CASSVGGDTQYF.

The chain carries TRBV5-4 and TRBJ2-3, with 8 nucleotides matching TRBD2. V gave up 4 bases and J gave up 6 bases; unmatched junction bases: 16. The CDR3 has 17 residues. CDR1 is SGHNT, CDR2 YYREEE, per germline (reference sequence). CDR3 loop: CASSPRTSPAGRDTQYF. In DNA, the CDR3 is TGTGCCAGCAGCCCCCGGACTAGCCCGGCCGGGAGGGATACGCAGTATTTT.

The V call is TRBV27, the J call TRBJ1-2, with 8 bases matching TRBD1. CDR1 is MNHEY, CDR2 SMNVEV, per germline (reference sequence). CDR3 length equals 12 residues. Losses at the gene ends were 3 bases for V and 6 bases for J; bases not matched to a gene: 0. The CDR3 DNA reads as TGTGCCAGCAGTTTCAGGGGGCATGGCTACACCTTC. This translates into CASSFRGHGYTF.

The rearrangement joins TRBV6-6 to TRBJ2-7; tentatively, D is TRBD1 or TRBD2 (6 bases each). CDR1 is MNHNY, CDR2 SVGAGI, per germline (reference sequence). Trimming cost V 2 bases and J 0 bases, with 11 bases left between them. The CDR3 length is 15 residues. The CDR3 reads CASSYGGLGSYEQYF. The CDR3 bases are TGTGCCAGCAGTTACGGGGGGCTGGGCTCCTACGAGCAGTACTTC.

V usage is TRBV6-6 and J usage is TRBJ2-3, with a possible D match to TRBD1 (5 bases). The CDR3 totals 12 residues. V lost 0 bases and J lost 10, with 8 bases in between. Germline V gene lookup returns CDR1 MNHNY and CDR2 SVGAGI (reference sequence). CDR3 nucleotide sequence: TGTGCCAGCAGTTACTCCAGACAGCCGCAGTATTTT. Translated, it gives CASSYSRQPQYF.

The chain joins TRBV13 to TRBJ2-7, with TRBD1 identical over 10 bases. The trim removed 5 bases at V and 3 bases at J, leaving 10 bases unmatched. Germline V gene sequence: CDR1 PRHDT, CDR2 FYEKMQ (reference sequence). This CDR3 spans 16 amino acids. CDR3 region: CASSATGTGAVYEQYF. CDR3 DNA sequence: TGTGCCAGCAGCGCGACCGGGACAGGGGCCGTCTACGAGCAGTACTTC.

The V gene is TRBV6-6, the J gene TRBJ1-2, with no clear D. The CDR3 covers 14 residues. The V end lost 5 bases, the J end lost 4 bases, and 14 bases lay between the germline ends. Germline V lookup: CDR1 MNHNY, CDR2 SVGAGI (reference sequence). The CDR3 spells CASSPREISYGYTF. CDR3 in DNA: TGTGCCAGCAGTCCTCGGGAGATTTCCTATGGCTACACCTTC.

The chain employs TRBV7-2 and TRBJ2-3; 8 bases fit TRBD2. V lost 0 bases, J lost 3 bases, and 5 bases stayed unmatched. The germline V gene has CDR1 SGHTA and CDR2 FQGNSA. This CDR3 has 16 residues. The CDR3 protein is CASSLASGSWTDTQYF. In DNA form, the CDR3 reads TGTGCCAGCAGCTTAGCCAGCGGGAGTTGGACAGATACGCAGTATTTT. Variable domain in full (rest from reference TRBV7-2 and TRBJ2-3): GAGVSQSPSNKVTEKGKDVELRCDPISGHTALYWYRQSLGQGLEFLIYFQGNSAPDKSGLPSDRFSAERTGGSVSTLTIQRTQQEDSAVYLCASSLASGSWTDTQYFGPGTRLTVL.

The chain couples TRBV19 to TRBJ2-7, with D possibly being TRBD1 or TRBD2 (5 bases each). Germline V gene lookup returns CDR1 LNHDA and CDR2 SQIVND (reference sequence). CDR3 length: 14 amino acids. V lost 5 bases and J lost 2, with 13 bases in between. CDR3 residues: CASSAGDGPYEQYF. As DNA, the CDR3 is TGTGCCAGTAGTGCCGGGGACGGGCCCTACGAGCAGTACTTC. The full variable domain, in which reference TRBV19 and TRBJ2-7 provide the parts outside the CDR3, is DGGITQSPKYLFRKEGQNVTLSCEQNLNHDAMYWYRQDPGQGLRLIYYSQIVNDFQKGDIAEGYSVSREKKESFPLTVTSAQKNPTAFYLCASSAGDGPYEQYFGPGTRLTVT.

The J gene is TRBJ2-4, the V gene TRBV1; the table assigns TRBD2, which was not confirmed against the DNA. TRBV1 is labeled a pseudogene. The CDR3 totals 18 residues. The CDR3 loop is CTPSPDRPGVLDKNIQYF. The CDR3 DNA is TGCACCCCAAGCCCCGATAGACCGGGAGTATTGGACAAAAACATTCAGTACTTC.

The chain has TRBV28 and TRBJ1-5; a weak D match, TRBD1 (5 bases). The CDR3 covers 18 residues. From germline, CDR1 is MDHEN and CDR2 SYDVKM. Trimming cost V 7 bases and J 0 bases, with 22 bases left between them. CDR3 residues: CASTPEGPLLYSNQPQHF. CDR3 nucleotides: TGTGCCAGCACCCCGGAGGGGCCGCTATTGTATAGCAATCAGCCCCAGCATTTT.

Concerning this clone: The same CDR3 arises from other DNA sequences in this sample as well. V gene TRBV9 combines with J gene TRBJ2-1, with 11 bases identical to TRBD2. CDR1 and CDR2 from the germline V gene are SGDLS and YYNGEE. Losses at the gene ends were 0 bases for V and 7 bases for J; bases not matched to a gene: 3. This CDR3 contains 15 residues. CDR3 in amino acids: CASSVGASGRNEQFF. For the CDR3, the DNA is TGTGCCAGCAGCGTAGGGGCTAGCGGGAGGAATGAGCAGTTCTTC. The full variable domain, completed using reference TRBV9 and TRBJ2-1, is DSGVTQTPKHLITATGQRVTLRCSPRSGDLSVYWYQQSLDQGLQFLIQYYNGEERAKGNILERFSAQQFPDLHSELNLSSLELGDSALYFCASSVGASGRNEQFFGPGTRLTVL.

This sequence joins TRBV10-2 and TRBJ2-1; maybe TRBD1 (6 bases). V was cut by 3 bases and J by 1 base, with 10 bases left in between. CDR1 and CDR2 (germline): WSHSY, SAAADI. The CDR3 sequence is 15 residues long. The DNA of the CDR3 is TGCGCCAGCAGTGATCCCGGGACATCCTACAATGAGCAGTTCTTC. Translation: CASSDPGTSYNEQFF.

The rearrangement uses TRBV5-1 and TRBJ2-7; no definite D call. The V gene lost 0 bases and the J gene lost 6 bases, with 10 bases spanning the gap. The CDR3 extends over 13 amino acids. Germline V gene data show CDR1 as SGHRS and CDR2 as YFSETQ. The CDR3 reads CASSLAQWGEQYF. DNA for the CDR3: TGCGCCAGCAGCTTGGCTCAGTGGGGCGAGCAGTACTTC.

The CDR3 region is CASSSPGTGVVNEQYF. In nucleotides, the CDR3 is TGCGCCAGCAGCTCGCCCGGGACAGGGGTTGTGAACGAGCAGTACTTC. The chain recombines TRBV5-1 with TRBJ2-7, with 10 bases lining up with TRBD1. CDR3 length equals 16 residues. CDR1 is SGHRS and CDR2 is YFSETQ in the germline V gene. Losses at the gene ends were 3 bases for V and 5 bases for J; bases not matched to a gene: 11.

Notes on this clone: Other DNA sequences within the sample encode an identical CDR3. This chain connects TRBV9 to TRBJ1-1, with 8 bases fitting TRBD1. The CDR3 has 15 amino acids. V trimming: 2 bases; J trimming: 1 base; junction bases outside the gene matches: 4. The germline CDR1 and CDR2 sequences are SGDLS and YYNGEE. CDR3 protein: CASSVGTGQNTEAFF. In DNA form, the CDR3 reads TGTGCCAGCAGCGTTGGGACAGGTCAGAACACTGAAGCTTTCTTT. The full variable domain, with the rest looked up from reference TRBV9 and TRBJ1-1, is DSGVTQTPKHLITATGQRVTLRCSPRSGDLSVYWYQQSLDQGLQFLIQYYNGEERAKGNILERFSAQQFPDLHSELNLSSLELGDSALYFCASSVGTGQNTEAFFGQGTRLTVV.

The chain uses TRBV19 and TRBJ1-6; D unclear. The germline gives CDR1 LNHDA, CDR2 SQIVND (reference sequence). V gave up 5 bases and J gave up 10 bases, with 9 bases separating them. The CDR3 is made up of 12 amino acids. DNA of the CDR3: TGTGCCAGTAGTCAGCCCGGGTCACCCCTCCACTTT. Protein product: CASSQPGSPLHF.

The CDR3: CASSVGVGVGTDTQYF. CDR3 bases: TGTGCCAGCAGCGTAGGGGTGGGGGTTGGCACAGATACGCAGTATTTT. The chain combines TRBV9 with TRBJ2-3, with D possibly being TRBD1 or TRBD2 (5 bases each). Germline V gene lookup returns CDR1 SGDLS and CDR2 YYNGEE. The V and J ends lost 0 bases and 1 base respectively, with 12 bases between them. The CDR3 sequence is 16 residues long. The entire variable domain, with the rest obtained from reference TRBV9 and TRBJ2-3, is as follows: DSGVTQTPKHLITATGQRVTLRCSPRSGDLSVYWYQQSLDQGLQFLIQYYNGEERAKGNILERFSAQQFPDLHSELNLSSLELGDSALYFCASSVGVGVGTDTQYFGPGTRLTVL.

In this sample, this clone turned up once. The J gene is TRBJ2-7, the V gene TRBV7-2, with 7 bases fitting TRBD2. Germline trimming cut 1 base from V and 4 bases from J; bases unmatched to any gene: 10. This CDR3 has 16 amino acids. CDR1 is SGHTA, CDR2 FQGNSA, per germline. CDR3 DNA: TGTGCCAGCAGCTTAGACGGCGCGGGAGTTAGGTACGAGCAGTACTTC. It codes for CASSLDGAGVRYEQYF.

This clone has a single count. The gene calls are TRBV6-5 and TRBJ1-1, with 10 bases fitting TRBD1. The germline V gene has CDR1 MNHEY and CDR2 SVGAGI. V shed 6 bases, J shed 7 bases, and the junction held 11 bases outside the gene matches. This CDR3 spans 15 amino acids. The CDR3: CASRPTGGPVLEAFF. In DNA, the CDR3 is TGTGCCAGCAGGCCGACAGGGGGCCCGGTCCTTGAAGCTTTCTTT.

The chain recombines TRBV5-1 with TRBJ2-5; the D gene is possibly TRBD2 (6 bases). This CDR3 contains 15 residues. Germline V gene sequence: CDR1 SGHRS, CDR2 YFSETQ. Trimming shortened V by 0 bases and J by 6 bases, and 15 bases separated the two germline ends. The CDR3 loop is CASSLAGEAGQTQYF. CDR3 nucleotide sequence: TGCGCCAGCAGCTTGGCCGGAGAGGCGGGACAGACCCAGTACTTC.

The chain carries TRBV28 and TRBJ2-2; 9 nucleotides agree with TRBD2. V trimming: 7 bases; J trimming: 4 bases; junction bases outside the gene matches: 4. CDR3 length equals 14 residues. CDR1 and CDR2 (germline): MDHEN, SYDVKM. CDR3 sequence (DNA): TGTGCCAGCACCGCGGGAGGGAGCACCGGGGAGCTGTTTTTT. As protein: CASTAGGSTGELFF.

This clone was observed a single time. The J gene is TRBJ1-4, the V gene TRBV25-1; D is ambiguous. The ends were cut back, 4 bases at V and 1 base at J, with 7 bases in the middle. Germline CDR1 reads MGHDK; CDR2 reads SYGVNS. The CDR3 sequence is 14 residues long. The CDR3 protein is CASSAPGTNEKLFF. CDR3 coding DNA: TGTGCCAGCAGTGCACCGGGAACTAATGAAAAACTGTTTTTT.

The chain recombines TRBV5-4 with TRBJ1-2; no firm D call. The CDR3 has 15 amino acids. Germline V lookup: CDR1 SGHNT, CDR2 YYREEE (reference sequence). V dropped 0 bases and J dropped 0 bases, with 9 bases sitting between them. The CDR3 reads CASSLARSPNYGYTF. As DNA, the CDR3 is TGTGCCAGCAGCTTGGCGAGGTCTCCTAACTATGGCTACACCTTC.

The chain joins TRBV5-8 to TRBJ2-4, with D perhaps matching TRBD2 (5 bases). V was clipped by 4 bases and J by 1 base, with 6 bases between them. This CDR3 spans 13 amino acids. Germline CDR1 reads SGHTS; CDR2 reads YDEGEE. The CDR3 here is CASSGSAKNIQYF. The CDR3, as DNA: TGTGCCAGCAGCGGGAGCGCCAAAAACATTCAGTACTTC.

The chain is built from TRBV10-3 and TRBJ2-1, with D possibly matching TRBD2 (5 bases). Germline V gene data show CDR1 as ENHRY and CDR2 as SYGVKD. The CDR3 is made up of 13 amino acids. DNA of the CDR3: TGTGCGCTCAGCAGGAGCGGAGGCTTTGAGCAGTTCTTC. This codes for CALSRSGGFEQFF.

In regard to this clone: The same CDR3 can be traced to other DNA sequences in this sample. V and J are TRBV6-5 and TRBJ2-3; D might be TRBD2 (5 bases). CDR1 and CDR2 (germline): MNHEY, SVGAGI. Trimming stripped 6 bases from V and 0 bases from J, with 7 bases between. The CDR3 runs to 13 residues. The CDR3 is CASRGRSTDTQYF. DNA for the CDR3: TGTGCCAGCAGAGGGAGAAGCACAGATACGCAGTATTTT.

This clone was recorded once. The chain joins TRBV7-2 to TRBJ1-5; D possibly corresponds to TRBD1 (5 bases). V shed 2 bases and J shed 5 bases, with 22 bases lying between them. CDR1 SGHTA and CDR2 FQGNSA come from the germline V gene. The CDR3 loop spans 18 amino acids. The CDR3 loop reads CASSLRIGLGTDDQPQHF. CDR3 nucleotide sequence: TGTGCCAGCAGCTTAAGGATCGGATTGGGGACGGATGATCAGCCCCAGCATTTT.